A selection of T cell receptor beta chains follows, all from one sample in a study of identical twins. Each CDR3 protein gets one entry after TCRdb re-called the 5' RACE reads with MiXCR. This table has about 190,000 distinct CDR3 sequences, approximately 16% appearing once. In addition, the sample was reused for a study of T cells expressing NK-cell markers.

Sequences were obtained from CD8+ T cells sorted from blood. Receptors originate from a young woman in good health. CDR3s include the opening cysteine and the closing phenylalanine or tryptophan. The order of the fields is clone size, V gene, D gene, J gene, CDR3 DNA, CDR3 protein. The D gene is left open where the match is weak. Expanded clones are given a class, and other clones once, few, many or no size at all.

clone size: -
V gene: TRBV9
D gene: -
J gene: TRBJ2-3
CDR3 DNA: TGTGCCAGCAGCCCTGGAGGAGGTGGCACAGATACGCAGTATTTT
CDR3 protein: CASSPGGGGTDTQYF

clone size: few
V gene: TRBV5-6
D gene: -
J gene: TRBJ2-7
CDR3 DNA: TGTGCCAGCAGCTTTAGTCTTAGCGAGCAGTACTTC
CDR3 protein: CASSFSLSEQYF

clone size: -
V gene: TRBV12-3/TRBV12-4
D gene: -
J gene: TRBJ2-7
CDR3 DNA: TGTGCCAGCAGTTCCCCAGATTCCTACGAGCAGTACTTC
CDR3 protein: CASSSPDSYEQYF

clone size: -
V gene: TRBV6-2/TRBV6-3
D gene: -
J gene: TRBJ2-2
CDR3 DNA: TGTGCCAGCAGTTACCAGGGCCGGGAGACCGGGGAGCTGTTTTTT
CDR3 protein: CASSYQGRETGELFF

clone size: few
V gene: TRBV5-1
D gene: TRBD1
J gene: TRBJ1-1
CDR3 DNA: TGCGCCAGCATGGGACAGGGAGGCACTGAAGCTTTCTTT
CDR3 protein: CASMGQGGTEAFF

clone size: many
V gene: TRBV6-4
D gene: TRBD2
J gene: TRBJ2-1
CDR3 DNA: TGTGCCAGCAGTGAAACTAGCGGGGGGAATGAGCAGTTCTTC
CDR3 protein: CASSETSGGNEQFF

clone size: -
V gene: TRBV12-3/TRBV12-4
D gene: TRBD2
J gene: TRBJ2-7
CDR3 DNA: TGTGCCAGCAGTACCCCACGAGCGGGAGTTCAGTACTTC
CDR3 protein: CASSTPRAGVQYF

clone size: -
V gene: TRBV29-1
D gene: -
J gene: TRBJ2-7
CDR3 DNA: TGCAGCGTCCGGATAGCGGAGTCCTACGAGCAGTACTTC
CDR3 protein: CSVRIAESYEQYF

clone size: -
V gene: TRBV5-1
D gene: -
J gene: TRBJ1-2
CDR3 DNA: TGCGCCAGCAGCCCGGGGAATAACTATGGCTACACCTTC
CDR3 protein: CASSPGNNYGYTF

clone size: -
V gene: TRBV7-6
D gene: -
J gene: TRBJ2-1
CDR3 DNA: TGTGCCAGCAGCTTAGCGGGAGGAGGCCACAATGAGCAGTTCTTC
CDR3 protein: CASSLAGGGHNEQFF

clone size: few
V gene: TRBV25-1
D gene: -
J gene: TRBJ1-2
CDR3 DNA: TGTGCCAGCAGTGAGGGGAACTATGGCTACACCTTC
CDR3 protein: CASSEGNYGYTF

clone size: few
V gene: TRBV7-9
D gene: TRBD2
J gene: TRBJ2-3
CDR3 DNA: TGTGCCAGCAGCGACGGGACTAGCGGGGACACAGATACGCAGTATTTT
CDR3 protein: CASSDGTSGDTDTQYF

clone size: few
V gene: TRBV11-2
D gene: -
J gene: TRBJ2-4
CDR3 DNA: TGTGCCAGCAGCTTAGGGAATCTAGGGGGCATTCAGTACTTC
CDR3 protein: CASSLGNLGGIQYF

clone size: few
V gene: TRBV11-2
D gene: -
J gene: TRBJ2-5
CDR3 DNA: TGTGCCAGCAGCTTAGATCAGGAGGGGCGTTGGGAGACCCAGTACTTC
CDR3 protein: CASSLDQEGRWETQYF

clone size: few
V gene: TRBV27
D gene: -
J gene: TRBJ2-7
CDR3 DNA: TGTGCCAGCACCTCGACAGGATCCTACGAGCAGTACTTC
CDR3 protein: CASTSTGSYEQYF

clone size: -
V gene: TRBV20-1
D gene: -
J gene: TRBJ2-1
CDR3 DNA: TGCAGTGCTAGCAGCTACTCTTACAATGAGCAGTTCTTC
CDR3 protein: CSASSYSYNEQFF

clone size: few
V gene: TRBV5-5
D gene: -
J gene: TRBJ2-7
CDR3 DNA: TGTGCCAGCAGCTTGGGTACGGGGGCCTCTTCCGAGCAGTACTTC
CDR3 protein: CASSLGTGASSEQYF

clone size: -
V gene: TRBV12-3/TRBV12-4
D gene: TRBD1
J gene: TRBJ2-1
CDR3 DNA: TGTGCCAGCAGTTTAGGGACAGGGGGTAATGAGCAGTTCTTC
CDR3 protein: CASSLGTGGNEQFF

clone size: few
V gene: TRBV4-3
D gene: TRBD2
J gene: TRBJ2-7
CDR3 DNA: TGCGCCAGCAGCCAAGGACTAGCGGGAGTGCGTGAGCAGTACTTC
CDR3 protein: CASSQGLAGVREQYF

clone size: -
V gene: TRBV10-3
D gene: -
J gene: TRBJ2-7
CDR3 DNA: TGTGCCATCGGCCTCGAAATTGAGCAGTACTTC
CDR3 protein: CAIGLEIEQYF

clone size: few
V gene: TRBV12-3/TRBV12-4
D gene: TRBD1
J gene: TRBJ2-7
CDR3 DNA: TGTGCCAGCAGATTGAAAGGCAGGGGGCCGGAGCAGTACTTC
CDR3 protein: CASRLKGRGPEQYF

clone size: few
V gene: TRBV18
D gene: TRBD1
J gene: TRBJ2-3
CDR3 DNA: TGTGCCAGCTCAAGGGACAGGGGAGATACGCAGTATTTT
CDR3 protein: CASSRDRGDTQYF

clone size: -
V gene: TRBV12-3/TRBV12-4
D gene: -
J gene: TRBJ2-1
CDR3 DNA: TGTGCCAGCAGTTTCATGGGGTCCGTGGAGGATGAGCAGTTCTTC
CDR3 protein: CASSFMGSVEDEQFF

clone size: few
V gene: TRBV20-1
D gene: TRBD1
J gene: TRBJ1-2
CDR3 DNA: TGCAGTGCCCAAGTCACAGGGGTTTATGGCTACACCTTC
CDR3 protein: CSAQVTGVYGYTF

clone size: few
V gene: TRBV7-2
D gene: -
J gene: TRBJ2-5
CDR3 DNA: TGTGCCAGCAGCTTGAATAACCAAGAGACCCAGTACTTC
CDR3 protein: CASSLNNQETQYF

clone size: -
V gene: TRBV7-6
D gene: TRBD1
J gene: TRBJ2-7
CDR3 DNA: TGTGCCAGCAGCCCGATGGGACAGGGAAAATACTTC
CDR3 protein: CASSPMGQGKYF

clone size: -
V gene: TRBV27
D gene: TRBD1
J gene: TRBJ1-1
CDR3 DNA: TGTGCCAGCACCCGGGACAGGGGAGCAGACAACACTGAAGCTTTCTTT
CDR3 protein: CASTRDRGADNTEAFF

clone size: few
V gene: TRBV9
D gene: -
J gene: TRBJ2-7
CDR3 DNA: TGTGCCAGCAGCGCTGGGGGCTCGCCCTACGAGCAGTACTTC
CDR3 protein: CASSAGGSPYEQYF

clone size: -
V gene: TRBV29-1
D gene: -
J gene: TRBJ2-7
CDR3 DNA: TGCAGCGTTTCGAGCACAGCCAAATACGAGCAGTACTTC
CDR3 protein: CSVSSTAKYEQYF